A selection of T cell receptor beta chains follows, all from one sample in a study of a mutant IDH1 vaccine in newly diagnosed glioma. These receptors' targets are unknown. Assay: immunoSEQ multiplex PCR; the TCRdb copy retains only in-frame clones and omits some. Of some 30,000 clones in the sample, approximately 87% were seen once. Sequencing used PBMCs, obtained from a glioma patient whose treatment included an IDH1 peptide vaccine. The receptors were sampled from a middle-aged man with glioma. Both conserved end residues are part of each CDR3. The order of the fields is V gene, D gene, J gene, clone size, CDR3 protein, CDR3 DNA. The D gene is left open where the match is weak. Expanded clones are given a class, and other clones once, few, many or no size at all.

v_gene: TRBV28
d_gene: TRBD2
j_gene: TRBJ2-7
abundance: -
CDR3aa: CASSLTQRTSGTYEQYF
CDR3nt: TGTGCCAGCAGTTTAACCCAGAGGACTAGCGGAACCTACGAGCAGTACTTC

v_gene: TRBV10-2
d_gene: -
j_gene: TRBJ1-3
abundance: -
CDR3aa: CASSKETGSRSGNTIYF
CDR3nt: TGCGCCAGCTCCAAGGAAACAGGGTCGAGGTCTGGAAACACCATATATTTT

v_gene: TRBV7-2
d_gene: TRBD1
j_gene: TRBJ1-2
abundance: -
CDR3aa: CASTSQGAGGYTF
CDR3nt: TGTGCCAGCACATCACAGGGGGCGGGTGGCTACACCTTC

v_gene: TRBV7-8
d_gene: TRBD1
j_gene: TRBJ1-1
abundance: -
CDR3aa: CASSHTKDRGTEVFF
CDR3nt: TGTGCCAGCAGCCATACGAAAGACAGGGGCACTGAAGTTTTCTTT

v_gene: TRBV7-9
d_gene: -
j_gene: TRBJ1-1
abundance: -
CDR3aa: CASGMSLPYEAFF
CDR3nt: TGTGCCAGCGGAATGAGCCTACCCTATGAAGCTTTCTTT

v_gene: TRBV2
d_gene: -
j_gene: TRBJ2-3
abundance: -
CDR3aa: CASRREGAVAPDTQYF
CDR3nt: TGTGCCAGCAGGAGAGAGGGTGCCGTAGCCCCAGATACGCAGTATTTT

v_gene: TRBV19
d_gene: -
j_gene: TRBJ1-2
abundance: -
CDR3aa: CASRYRGGVTSYGYTF
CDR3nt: TGTGCCAGTAGATACCGCGGTGGTGTTACATCCTATGGCTACACCTTC

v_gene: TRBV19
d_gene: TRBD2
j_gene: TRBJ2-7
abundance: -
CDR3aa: CASSSRTSGSWVEQYF
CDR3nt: TGTGCCAGTAGTTCGAGGACTAGCGGGAGTTGGGTCGAGCAGTACTTC

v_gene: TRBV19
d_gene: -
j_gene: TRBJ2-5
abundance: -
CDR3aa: CASSGWGGLQETQYF
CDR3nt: TGTGCCAGTAGTGGGTGGGGCGGGCTCCAAGAGACCCAGTACTTC

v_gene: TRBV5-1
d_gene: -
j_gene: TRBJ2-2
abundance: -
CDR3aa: CASRLQGYTGELFF
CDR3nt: TGCGCCAGCAGGCTGCAGGGGTACACCGGGGAGCTGTTTTTT

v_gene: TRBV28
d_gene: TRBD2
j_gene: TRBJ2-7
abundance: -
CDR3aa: CASRFTSGRYDEQYF
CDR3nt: TGTGCCAGCAGGTTCACTAGCGGGAGATACGACGAGCAGTACTTC

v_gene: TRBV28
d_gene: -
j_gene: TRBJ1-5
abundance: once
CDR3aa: CASSSRTAGGNQPQHF
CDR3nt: TGTGCCAGCAGTTCCCGGACGGCAGGAGGCAATCAGCCCCAGCATTTT

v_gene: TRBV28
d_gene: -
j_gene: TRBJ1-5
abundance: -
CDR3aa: CASSPWGTSKEASQPQHF
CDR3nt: TGTGCCAGCAGCCCGTGGGGGACCTCAAAGGAGGCCAGTCAGCCCCAGCATTTT

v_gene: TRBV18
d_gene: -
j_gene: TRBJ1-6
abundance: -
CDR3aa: CASSSREARSPLHF
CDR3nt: TGTGCCAGCTCAAGCCGGGAGGCGAGGTCACCCCTCCACTTT

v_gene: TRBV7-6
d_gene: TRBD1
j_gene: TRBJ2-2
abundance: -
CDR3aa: CASRPTGYTGELFF
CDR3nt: TGTGCCAGCAGACCGACAGGGTACACCGGGGAGCTGTTTTTT

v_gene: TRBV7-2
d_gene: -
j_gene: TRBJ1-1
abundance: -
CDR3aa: CASSLARMNTEAFF
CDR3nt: TGTGCCAGCAGCTTAGCCAGGATGAACACTGAAGCTTTCTTT

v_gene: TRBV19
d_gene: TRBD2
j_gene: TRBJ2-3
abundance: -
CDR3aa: CASTRAGAPNTQYF
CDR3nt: TGTGCCAGTACGCGAGCGGGGGCCCCTAATACGCAGTATTTT

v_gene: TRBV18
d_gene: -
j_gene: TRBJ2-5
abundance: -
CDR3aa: CASSPRPSRETQYF
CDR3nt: TGTGCCAGCTCACCACGGCCATCGCGAGAGACCCAGTACTTC

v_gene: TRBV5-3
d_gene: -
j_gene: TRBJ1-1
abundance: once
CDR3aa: CASRGGAQDTEAFF
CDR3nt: TGTGCATCGAGAGGCGGGGCGCAGGACACTGAAGCTTTCTTT

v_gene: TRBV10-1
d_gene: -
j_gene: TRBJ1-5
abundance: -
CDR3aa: CAGDVGVLWNQPQHF
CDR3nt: TGCGCCGGCGATGTAGGGGTTTTATGGAATCAGCCCCAGCATTTT

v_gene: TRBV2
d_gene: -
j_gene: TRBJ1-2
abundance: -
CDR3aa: CASSDRHYTF
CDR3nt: TGTGCCAGCAGTGACCGCCACTACACCTTC

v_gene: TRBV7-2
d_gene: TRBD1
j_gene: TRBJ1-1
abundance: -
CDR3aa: CASSPKGAGNTEAFF
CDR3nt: TGTGCCAGCAGCCCGAAGGGGGCGGGGAACACTGAAGCTTTCTTT

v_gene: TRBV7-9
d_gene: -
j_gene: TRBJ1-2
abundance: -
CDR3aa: CASSLDSSYGYTF
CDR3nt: TGTGCCAGCAGCTTAGACAGTTCCTATGGCTACACCTTC

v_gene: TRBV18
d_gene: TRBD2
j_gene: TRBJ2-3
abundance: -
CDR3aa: CASCLADATDTQYF
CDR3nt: TGTGCCAGCTGTCTAGCGGATGCCACAGATACGCAGTATTTT

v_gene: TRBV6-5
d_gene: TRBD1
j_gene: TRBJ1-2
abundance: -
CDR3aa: CASSYTGTGNHGYTF
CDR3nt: TGTGCCAGCAGTTACACCGGGACAGGGAACCATGGCTACACCTTC

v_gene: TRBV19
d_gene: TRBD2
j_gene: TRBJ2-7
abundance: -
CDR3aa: CASSIGTSGMYEQYF
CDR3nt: TGTGCCAGTAGTATCGGGACTAGCGGGATGTACGAGCAGTACTTC

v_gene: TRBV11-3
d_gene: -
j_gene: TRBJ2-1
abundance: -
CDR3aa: CASSFDSLSYNEQFF
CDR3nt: TGTGCCAGCAGCTTTGACAGTTTATCCTACAATGAGCAGTTCTTC

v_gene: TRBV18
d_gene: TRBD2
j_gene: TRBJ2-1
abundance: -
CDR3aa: CASSPPVLAGHSSYNEQFF
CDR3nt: TGTGCCAGCTCACCACCGGTACTAGCGGGACACAGCTCCTACAATGAGCAGTTCTTC

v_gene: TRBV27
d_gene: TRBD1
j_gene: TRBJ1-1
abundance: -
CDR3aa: CASSWSGGGAGGEAFF
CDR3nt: TGTGCCAGCAGTTGGTCAGGGGGCGGCGCCGGGGGTGAAGCTTTCTTT

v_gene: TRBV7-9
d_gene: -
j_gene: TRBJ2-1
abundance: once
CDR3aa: CASSFGTTSQFF
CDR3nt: TGTGCCAGCAGCTTCGGGACAACATCGCAGTTCTTC

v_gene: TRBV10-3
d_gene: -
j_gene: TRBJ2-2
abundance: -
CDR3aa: CAIRPGLEHTGELFF
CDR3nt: TGTGCCATCAGACCAGGACTGGAACACACCGGGGAGCTGTTTTTT

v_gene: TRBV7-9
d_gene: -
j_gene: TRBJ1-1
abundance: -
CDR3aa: CASSDTRTEAFF
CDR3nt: TGTGCCAGCAGCGATACTAGGACTGAAGCTTTCTTT

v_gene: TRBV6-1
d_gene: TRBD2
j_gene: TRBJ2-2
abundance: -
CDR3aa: CVVQAGGWTGELFF
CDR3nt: TGTGTCGTACAGGCGGGAGGGTGGACCGGGGAGCTGTTTTTT

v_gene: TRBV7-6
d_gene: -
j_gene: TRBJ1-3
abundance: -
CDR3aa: CASSLEGGSGNTIYF
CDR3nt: TGTGCCAGCAGCTTAGAGGGGGGTAGTGGAAACACCATATATTTT

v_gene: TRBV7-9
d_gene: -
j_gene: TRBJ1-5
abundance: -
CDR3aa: CASSLEAGNQPQHF
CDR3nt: TGTGCCAGCAGCTTAGAGGCAGGAAATCAGCCCCAGCATTTT